This T cell receptor (beta chain) was observed in a study of cytomegalovirus exposure and HLA in healthy donors (dated by TCRdb to about 2017). In terms of the full investigation: According to a later analysis, the roughly 120 validation repertoires were produced on the same platform as the 666 repertoires of the first cohort. The study was designed to test whether signatures of past pathogen exposure could be identified by cataloging public T cell receptors. To predict cytomegalovirus infection status, the study combined high-throughput TCR immunosequencing, statistical association of individual TCRs with disease status, and machine learning. Along with the roughly 710-subject first cohort, a separate validation cohort of around 110 different subjects was used. Overall study results and their limits: Across donors, most TCR sequences were observed very rarely, whereas some public TCRs were present in many individuals. The study gave a list of more than 150 TCR beta chains associated with cytomegalovirus. Of the cluster scores, roughly 95% were above 0 in a later analysis, which found that TCRs clustered in the first cohort also tended to co-occur in the 120 validation repertoires. A later analysis had no HLA typing for the validation cohort, so co-occurrence there was scored across all 120 or so repertoires. In vitro tests confirmed that a few of the cytomegalovirus-associated TCR beta chains recognize cytomegalovirus antigens. The classifier was reported to diagnose cytomegalovirus status with high specificity and sensitivity in both the original and validation cohorts. The authors suggested that the approach could potentially be generalized to other disease states and immunological phenotypes.

A note on this clone: This receptor's antigen is unknown. The input lacks base qualities; no much larger clone sits a single base away.

Libraries were prepared through the immunoSEQ multiplex PCR assay. Regarding the original processing steps: A statistical classification framework was developed to diagnose cytomegalovirus status using the catalog of TCR beta chain sequences. The clones in this table, taken by TCRdb from immuneACCESS, are in-frame only. Not every clone is retained; where verified, under half of the shortfall comes from an unresolved V gene, and the cause of the rest is unknown. The V and J calls and clone size are taken from that table; D and trimming were inferred from the DNA. The table for this sample lists 130,000 or so clones; approximately 90% of them were counted only once. 1.9% of the sample comes from the top ten. For this chain, trimming is 5 bases at the V end and 2 bases at the J end, and the number of junction bases without a gene match is 12. The cysteine opens and the phenylalanine closes a CDR3 of 17 amino acids. CDR3 DNA only is kept here, 51 bases in frame from base 1. The germline V gene (reference sequence) sets CDR1 to LNHDA and CDR2 to SQIVND.

Donors formed part of the validation cohort, which comprised about 120 subjects and was distinct from the first cohort of 666 subjects. Material: PBMCs. This TCR came from a woman aged 18-29 years in good health and CMV-seronegative. The rearranged segments are TRBV19 and TRBJ2-7; TRBD1 aligns with 10 central bases. The CDR3 sequence is CASSQPAGTGAPYEQYF. In nucleotide form, the sequence is TGTGCCAGTAGTCAGCCCGCTGGGACAGGGGCCCCCTACGAGCAGTACTTC.